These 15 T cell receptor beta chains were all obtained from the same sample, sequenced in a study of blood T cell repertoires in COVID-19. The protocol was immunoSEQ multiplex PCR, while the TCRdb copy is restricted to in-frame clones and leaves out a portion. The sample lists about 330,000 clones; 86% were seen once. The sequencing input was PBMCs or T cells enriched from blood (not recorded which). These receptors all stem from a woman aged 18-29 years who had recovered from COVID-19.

This CDR3 is CASSLGGTSGQPQHF. CDR3 DNA: TGCGCCAGCAGCTTGGGGGGAACCAGCGGTCAGCCCCAGCATTTT. This chain joins TRBV5-1 and TRBJ1-5; no definite D call. This CDR3 is 15 amino acids long. The germline gives CDR1 SGHRS, CDR2 YFSETQ. Trimming removed 0 bases at V and 6 bases at J, with 13 bases between.

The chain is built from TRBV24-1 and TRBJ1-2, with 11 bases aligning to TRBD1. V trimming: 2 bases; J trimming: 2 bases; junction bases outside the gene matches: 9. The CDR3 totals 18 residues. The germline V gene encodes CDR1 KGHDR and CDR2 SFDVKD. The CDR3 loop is CATSDSGTGGELNYGYTF. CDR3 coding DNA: TGTGCCACCAGTGATTCTGGGACAGGGGGGGAACTCAACTATGGCTACACCTTC.

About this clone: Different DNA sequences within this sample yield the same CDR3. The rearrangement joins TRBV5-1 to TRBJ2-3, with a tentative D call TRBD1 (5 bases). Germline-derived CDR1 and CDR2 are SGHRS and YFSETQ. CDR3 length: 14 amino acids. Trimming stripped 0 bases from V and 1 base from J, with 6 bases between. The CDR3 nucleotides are TGCGCCAGCAGCTTGGCCAGGGGCACAGATACGCAGTATTTT. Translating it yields CASSLARGTDTQYF.

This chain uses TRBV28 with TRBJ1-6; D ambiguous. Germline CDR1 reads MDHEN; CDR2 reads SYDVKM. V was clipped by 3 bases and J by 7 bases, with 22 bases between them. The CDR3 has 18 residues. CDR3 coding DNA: TGTGCCAGCAGTTTCGGTCAGTTAACTATACCTACCAATTCACCCCTCCACTTT. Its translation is CASSFGQLTIPTNSPLHF.

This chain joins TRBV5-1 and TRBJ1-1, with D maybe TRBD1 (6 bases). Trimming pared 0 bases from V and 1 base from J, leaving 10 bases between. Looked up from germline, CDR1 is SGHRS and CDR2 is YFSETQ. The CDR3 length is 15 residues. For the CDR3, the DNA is TGCGCCAGCAGCTTGGTCGGGGGGCAGAACACTGAAGCTTTCTTT. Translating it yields CASSLVGGQNTEAFF.

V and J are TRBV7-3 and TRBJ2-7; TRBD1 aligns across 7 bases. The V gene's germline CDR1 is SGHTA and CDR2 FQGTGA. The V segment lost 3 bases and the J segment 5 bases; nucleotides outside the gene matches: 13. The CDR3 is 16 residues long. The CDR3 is CASSLGTGEGLDEQYF. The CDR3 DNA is TGTGCCAGCAGCTTGGGCACAGGGGAAGGGCTTGACGAGCAGTACTTC.

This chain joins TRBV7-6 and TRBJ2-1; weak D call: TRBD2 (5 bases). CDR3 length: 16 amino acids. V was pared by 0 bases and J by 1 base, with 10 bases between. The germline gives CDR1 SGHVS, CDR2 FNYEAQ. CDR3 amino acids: CASSLAGAFSYNEQFF. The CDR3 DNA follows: TGTGCCAGCAGCTTAGCGGGAGCTTTTTCCTACAATGAGCAGTTCTTC.

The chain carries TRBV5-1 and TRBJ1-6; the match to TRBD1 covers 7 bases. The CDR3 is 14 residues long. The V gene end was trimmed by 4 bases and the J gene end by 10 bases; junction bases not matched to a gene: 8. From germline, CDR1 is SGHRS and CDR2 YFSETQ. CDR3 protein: CASSPDRAGSPLHF. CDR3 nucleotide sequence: TGCGCCAGCAGCCCCGACAGGGCTGGATCACCCCTCCACTTT.

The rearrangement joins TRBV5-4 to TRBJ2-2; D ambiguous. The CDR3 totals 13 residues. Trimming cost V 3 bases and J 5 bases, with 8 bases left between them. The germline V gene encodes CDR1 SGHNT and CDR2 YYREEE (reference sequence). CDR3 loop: CASSSRATGELFF. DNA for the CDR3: TGTGCCAGCAGCTCCAGAGCGACCGGGGAGCTGTTTTTT.

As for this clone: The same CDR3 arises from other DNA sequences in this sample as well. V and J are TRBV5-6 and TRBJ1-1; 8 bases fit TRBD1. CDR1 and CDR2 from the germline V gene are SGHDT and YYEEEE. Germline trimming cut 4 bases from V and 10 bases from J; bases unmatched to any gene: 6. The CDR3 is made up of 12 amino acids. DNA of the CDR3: TGTGCCAGCAGCCTGGACAGGGCGGGAGCTTTCTTT. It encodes CASSLDRAGAFF.

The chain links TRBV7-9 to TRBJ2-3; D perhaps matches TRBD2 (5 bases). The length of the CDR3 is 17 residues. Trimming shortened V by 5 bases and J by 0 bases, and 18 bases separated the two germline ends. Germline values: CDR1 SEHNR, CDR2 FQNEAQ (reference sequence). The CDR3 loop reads CASSPPPSGTSTDTQYF. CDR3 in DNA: TGTGCCAGCAGCCCCCCCCCGAGCGGCACTAGCACAGATACGCAGTATTTT. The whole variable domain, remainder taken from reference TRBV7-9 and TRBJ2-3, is DTGVSQNPRHKITKRGQNVTFRCDPISEHNRLYWYRQTLGQGPEFLTYFQNEAQLEKSRLLSDRFSAERPKGSFSTLEIQRTEQGDSAMYLCASSPPPSGTSTDTQYFGPGTRLTVL.

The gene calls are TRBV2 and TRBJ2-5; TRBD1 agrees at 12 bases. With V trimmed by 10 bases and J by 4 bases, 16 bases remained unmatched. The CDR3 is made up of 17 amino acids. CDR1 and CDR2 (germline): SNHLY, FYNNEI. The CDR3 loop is CATTGTGGAGVGETQYF. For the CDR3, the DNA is TGTGCCACCACCGGGACAGGGGGCGCGGGAGTGGGAGAGACCCAGTACTTC.

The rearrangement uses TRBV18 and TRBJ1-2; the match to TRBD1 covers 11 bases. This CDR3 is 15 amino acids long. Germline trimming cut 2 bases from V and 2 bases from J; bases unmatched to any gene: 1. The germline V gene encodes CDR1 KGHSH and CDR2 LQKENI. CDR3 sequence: CASSPGTGGNYGYTF. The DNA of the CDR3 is TGTGCCAGCTCACCAGGGACAGGGGGAAACTATGGCTACACCTTC.

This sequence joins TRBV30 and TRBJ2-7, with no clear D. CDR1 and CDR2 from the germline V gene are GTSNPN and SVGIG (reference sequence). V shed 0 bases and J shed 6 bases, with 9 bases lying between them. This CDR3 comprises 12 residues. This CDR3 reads CAWSVRSFEQYF. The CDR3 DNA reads TGTGCCTGGAGTGTACGGAGTTTCGAGCAGTACTTC. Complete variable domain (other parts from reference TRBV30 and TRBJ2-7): SQTIHQWPATLVQPVGSPLSLECTVEGTSNPNLYWYRQAAGRGLQLLFYSVGIGQISSEVPQNLSASRPQDRQFILSSKKLLLSDSGFYLCAWSVRSFEQYFGPGTRLTVT.

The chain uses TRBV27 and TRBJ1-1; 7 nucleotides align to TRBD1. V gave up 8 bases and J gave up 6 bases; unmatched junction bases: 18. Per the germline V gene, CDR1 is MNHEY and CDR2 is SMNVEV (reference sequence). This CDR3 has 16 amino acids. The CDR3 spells CASDRVLSDLASEAFF. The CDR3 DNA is TGTGCCAGCGACAGGGTTTTATCAGACCTTGCCTCTGAAGCTTTCTTT.